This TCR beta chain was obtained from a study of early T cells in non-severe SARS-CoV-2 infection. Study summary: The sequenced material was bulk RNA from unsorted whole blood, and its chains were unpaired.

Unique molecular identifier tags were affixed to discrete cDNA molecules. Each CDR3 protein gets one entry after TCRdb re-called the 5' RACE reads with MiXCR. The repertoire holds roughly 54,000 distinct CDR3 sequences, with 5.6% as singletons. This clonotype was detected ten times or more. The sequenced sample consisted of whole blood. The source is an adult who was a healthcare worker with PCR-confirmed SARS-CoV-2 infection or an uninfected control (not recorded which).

For the CDR3, the DNA is TGTGCCAGCAGCGACCGGACAGGGATCAATCAGCCCCAGCATTTT. Its protein is CASSDRTGINQPQHF. The chain carries TRBV6-2 or TRBV6-3 and TRBJ1-5; 8 nucleotides line up with TRBD1. V shed 6 bases and J 3 bases; nucleotides not matched to a gene: 7. Looked up from germline, CDR1 is MNHEY and CDR2 is SVGEGT. The CDR3 is 15 residues long.